This T cell receptor (beta chain) was captured by sequencing in a study of blood T cell repertoires in COVID-19. Germline CDR1 reads SGHTA; CDR2 reads FQGNSA. Losses at the gene ends were 5 bases for V and 7 bases for J; bases not matched to a gene: 6. The CDR3 spans 13 residues. The table came from immunoSEQ multiplex PCR; TCRdb's copy has only in-frame clones and leaves some out. Of about 57,000 clones in the sample, 79% were seen once. This chain joins TRBV7-2 and TRBJ2-7, with TRBD1 matching 9 bases. Source material: peripheral blood. This TCR came from a man between 60 and 75 years old with acute or convalescent COVID-19. Written as DNA, the CDR3 is TGTGCCAGCAGCCCACAGGGGGCGAGGGAGCAGTACTTC. Translation: CASSPQGAREQYF. Variable domain in full (rest from reference TRBV7-2 and TRBJ2-7): GAGVSQSPSNKVTEKGKDVELRCDPISGHTALYWYRQSLGQGLEFLIYFQGNSAPDKSGLPSDRFSAERTGGSVSTLTIQRTQQEDSAVYLCASSPQGAREQYFGPGTRLTVT.